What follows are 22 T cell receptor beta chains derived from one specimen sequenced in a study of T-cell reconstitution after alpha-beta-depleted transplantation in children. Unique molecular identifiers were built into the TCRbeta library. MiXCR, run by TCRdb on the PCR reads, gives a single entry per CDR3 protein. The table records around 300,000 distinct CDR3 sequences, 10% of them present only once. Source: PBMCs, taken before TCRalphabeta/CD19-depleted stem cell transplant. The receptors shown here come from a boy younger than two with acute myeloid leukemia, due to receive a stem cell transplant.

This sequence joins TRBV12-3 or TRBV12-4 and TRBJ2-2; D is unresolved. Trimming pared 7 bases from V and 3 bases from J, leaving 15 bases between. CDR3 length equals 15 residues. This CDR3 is CASTSTRLYTGELFF. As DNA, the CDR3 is TGTGCCAGCACCTCCACCCGACTGTACACCGGGGAGCTGTTTTTT.

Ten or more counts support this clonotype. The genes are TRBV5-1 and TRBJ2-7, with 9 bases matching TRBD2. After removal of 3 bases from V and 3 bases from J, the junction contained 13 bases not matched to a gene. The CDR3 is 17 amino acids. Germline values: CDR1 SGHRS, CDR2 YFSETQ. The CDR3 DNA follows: TGCGCCAGCAGCTCAGGTTCGAGCGGGGGGCAGGTCTACGAGCAGTACTTC. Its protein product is CASSSGSSGGQVYEQYF.

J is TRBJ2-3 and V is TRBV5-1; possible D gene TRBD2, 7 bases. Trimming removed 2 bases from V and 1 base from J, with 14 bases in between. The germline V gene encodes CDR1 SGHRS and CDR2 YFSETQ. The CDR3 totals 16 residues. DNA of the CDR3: TGCGCCAGCAGCTTTGCCGCGGGGGCGGGCACAGATACGCAGTATTTT. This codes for CASSFAAGAGTDTQYF.

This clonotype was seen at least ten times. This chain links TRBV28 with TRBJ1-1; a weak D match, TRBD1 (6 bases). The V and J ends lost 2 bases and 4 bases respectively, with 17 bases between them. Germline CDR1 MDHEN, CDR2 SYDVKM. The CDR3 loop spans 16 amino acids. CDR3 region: CASSLSGGPVGTEAFF. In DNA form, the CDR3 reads TGTGCCAGCAGTTTAAGTGGGGGGCCGGTCGGCACTGAAGCTTTCTTT.

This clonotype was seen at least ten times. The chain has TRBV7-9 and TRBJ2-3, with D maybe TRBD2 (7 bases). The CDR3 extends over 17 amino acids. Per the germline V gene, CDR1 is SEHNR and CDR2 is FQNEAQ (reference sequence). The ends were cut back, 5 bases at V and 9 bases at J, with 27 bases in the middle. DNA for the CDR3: TGTGCCAGCAGCCCATCAAGTTGGGGGGGGGCCTTGTGGACGCAGTATTTT. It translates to CASSPSSWGGALWTQYF.

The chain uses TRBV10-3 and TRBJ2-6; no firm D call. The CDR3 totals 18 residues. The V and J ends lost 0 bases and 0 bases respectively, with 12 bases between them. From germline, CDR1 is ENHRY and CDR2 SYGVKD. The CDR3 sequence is CAISESRQAHSGANVLTF. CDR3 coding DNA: TGTGCCATCAGTGAGTCGAGGCAGGCGCACTCTGGGGCCAACGTCCTGACTTTC.

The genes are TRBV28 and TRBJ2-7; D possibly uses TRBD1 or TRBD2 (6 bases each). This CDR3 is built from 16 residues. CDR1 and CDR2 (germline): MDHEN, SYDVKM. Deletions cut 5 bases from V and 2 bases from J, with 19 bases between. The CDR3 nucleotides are TGTGCCAGCAGTCCCCCCGCCTGGAGGGGGACCTACGAGCAGTACTTC. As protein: CASSPPAWRGTYEQYF.

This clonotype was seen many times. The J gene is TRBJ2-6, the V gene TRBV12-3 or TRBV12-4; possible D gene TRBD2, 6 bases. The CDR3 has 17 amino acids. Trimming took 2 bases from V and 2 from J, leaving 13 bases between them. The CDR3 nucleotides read TGTGCCAGCAGTTTAACTTTCGGACTACCTGGGGCCAACGTCCTGACTTTC. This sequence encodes CASSLTFGLPGANVLTF.

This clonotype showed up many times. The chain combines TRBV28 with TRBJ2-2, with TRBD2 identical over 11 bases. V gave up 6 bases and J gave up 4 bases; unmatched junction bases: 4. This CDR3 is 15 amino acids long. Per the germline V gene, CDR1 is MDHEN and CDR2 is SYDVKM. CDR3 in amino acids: CASRNLAGGTGELFF. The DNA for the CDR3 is TGTGCCAGCAGGAATCTAGCGGGGGGCACCGGGGAGCTGTTTTTT.

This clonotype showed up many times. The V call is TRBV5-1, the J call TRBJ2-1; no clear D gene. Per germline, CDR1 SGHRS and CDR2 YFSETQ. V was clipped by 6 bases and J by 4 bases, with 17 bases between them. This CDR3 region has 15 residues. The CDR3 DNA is TGCGCCAGCACCCCCCGGCCAGTGGGGTACAATGAGCAGTTCTTC. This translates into CASTPRPVGYNEQFF.

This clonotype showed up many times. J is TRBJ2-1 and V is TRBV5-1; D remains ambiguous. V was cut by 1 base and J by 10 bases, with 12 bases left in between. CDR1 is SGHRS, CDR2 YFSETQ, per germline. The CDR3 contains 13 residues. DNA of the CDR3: TGCGCCAGCAGCTTGTATCGGGTGGACGAGCAGTTCTTC. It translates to CASSLYRVDEQFF.

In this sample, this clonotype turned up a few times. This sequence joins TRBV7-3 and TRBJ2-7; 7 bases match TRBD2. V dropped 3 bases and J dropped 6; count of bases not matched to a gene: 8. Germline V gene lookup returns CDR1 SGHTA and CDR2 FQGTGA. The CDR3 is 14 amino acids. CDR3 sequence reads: CASSLWGGSSEQYF. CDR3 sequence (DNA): TGTGCCAGCAGCTTGTGGGGCGGGAGCAGCGAGCAGTACTTC.

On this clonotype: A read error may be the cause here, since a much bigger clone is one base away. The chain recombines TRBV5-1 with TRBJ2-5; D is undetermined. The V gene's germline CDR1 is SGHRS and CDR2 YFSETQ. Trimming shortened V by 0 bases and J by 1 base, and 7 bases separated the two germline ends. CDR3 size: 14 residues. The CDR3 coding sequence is TGCGCCAGCAGCTTGGATTGGTGCCAAGAGACCCAGTACTTC. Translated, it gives CASSLDWCQETQYF.

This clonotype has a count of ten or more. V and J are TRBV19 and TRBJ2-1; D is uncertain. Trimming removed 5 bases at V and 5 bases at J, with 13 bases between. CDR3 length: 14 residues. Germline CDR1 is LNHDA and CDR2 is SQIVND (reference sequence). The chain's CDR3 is CASSVGPNNNEQFF. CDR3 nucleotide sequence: TGTGCCAGTAGTGTTGGACCGAATAACAATGAGCAGTTCTTC.

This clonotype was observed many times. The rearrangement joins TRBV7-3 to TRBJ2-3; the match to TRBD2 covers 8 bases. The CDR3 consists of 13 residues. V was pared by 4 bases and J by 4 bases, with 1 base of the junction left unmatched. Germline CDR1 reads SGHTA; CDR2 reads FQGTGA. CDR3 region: CASSYGGADTQYF. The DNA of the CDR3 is TGTGCCAGCAGCTACGGGGGGGCAGATACGCAGTATTTT.

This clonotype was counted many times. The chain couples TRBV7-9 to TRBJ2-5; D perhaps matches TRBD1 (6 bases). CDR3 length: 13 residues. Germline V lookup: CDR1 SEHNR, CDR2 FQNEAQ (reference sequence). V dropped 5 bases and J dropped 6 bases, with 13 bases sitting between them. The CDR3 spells CASSPSQGKTQYF. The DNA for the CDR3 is TGTGCCAGCAGCCCCTCCCAGGGGAAGACCCAGTACTTC.

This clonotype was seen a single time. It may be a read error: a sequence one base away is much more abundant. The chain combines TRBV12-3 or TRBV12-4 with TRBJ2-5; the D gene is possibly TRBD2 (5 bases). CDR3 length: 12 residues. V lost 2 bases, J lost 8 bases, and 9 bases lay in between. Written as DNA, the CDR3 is TGTGCCAGCAGTTTATGGACTGAAACCCAGTACTTC. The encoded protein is CASSLWTETQYF.

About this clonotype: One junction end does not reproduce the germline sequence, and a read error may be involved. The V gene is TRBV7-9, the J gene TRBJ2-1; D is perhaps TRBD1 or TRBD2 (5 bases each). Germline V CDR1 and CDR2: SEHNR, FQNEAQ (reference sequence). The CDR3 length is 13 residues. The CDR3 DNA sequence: TGTGCCGGCAGCCTGAGGGGCTACAATGAGCAGTTCTTC. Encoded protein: CAGSLRGYNEQFF.

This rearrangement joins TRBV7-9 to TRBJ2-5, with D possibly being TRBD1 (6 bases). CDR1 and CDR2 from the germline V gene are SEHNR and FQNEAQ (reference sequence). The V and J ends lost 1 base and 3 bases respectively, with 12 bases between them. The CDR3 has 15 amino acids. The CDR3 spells CASSLGYTGKETQYF. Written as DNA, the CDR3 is TGTGCCAGCAGCTTAGGATACACAGGGAAAGAGACCCAGTACTTC.

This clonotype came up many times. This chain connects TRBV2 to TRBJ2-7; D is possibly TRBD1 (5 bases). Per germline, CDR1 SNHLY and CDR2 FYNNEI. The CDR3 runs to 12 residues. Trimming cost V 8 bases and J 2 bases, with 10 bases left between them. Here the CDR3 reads CASETTAYEQYF. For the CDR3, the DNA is TGTGCCAGCGAGACGACAGCCTACGAGCAGTACTTC. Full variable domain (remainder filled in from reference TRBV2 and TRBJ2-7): EPEVTQTPSHQVTQMGQEVILRCVPISNHLYFYWYRQILGQKVEFLVSFYNNEISEKSEIFDDQFSVERPDGSNFTLKIRSTKLEDSAMYFCASETTAYEQYFGPGTRLTVT.

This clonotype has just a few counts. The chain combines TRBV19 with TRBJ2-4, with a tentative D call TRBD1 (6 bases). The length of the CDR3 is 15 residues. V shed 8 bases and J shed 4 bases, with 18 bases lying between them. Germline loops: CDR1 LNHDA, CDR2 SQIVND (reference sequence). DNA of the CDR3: TGTGCCAGTGGTCCCCGAGGGGGTTCAAAAAACATTCAGTACTTC. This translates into CASGPRGGSKNIQYF.

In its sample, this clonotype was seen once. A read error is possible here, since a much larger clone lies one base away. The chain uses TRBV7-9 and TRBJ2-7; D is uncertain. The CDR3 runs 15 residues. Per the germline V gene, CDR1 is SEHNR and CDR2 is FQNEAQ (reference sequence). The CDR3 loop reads CASSLGAAKGYDQYF. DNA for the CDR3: TGTGCCAGCAGCTTAGGGGCGGCGAAGGGCTACGACCAGTACTTC.